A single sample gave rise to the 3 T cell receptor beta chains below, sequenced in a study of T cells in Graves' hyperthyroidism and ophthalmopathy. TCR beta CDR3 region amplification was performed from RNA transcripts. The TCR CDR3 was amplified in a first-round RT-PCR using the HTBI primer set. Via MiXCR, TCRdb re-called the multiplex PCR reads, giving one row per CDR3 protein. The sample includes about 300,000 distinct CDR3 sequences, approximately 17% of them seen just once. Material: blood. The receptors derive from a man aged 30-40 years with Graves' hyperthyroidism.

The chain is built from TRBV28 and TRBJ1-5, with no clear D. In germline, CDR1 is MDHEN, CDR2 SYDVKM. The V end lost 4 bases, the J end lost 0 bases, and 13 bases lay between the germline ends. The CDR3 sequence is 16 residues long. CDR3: CASSSIPGYSNQPQHF. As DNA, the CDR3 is TGTGCCAGCAGTTCAATCCCCGGTTATAGCAATCAGCCCCAGCATTTT.

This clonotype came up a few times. The CDR3 loop is CAIRDLANEQFF. CDR3 sequence (DNA): TGTGCCATACGGGACCTAGCCAATGAGCAGTTCTTC. This chain joins TRBV10-3 and TRBJ2-1; perhaps D is TRBD1 or TRBD2 (5 bases each). With 9 bases removed from V and 6 bases from J, the gap between germline ends came to 12 bases. The CDR3 runs 12 residues. Germline V lookup: CDR1 ENHRY, CDR2 SYGVKD.

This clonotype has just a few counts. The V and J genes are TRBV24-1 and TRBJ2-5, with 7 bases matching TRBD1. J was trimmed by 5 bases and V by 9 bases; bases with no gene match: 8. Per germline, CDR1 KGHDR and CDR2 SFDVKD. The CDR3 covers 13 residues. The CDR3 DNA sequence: TGTGCCACCGGGGATACAGGGGACGAGACCCAGTACTTC. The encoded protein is CATGDTGDETQYF.